What follows is one T cell receptor (beta chain) and its context. Its cognate antigen is unknown. The data belong to a study of vaccination and CD4 T cells after COVID-19. The wider study: The convalescent group had six males, four females, seven Caucasians, two Asians, one multiracial.

Sequencing of the DNA from cultured CD4+ T cells was carried out with the Oncomine TCR Beta short-read assay. TCRdb independently ran MiXCR on the PCR reads; one entry per CDR3 protein. This sample carries 10,000 to 13,000 distinct CDR3 sequences, roughly 31% of them seen once, and the ten largest clones take 7.5% to 10%. The V gene lost 2 bases and the J gene lost 1 base, with 9 bases spanning the gap. The germline CDR1 and CDR2 sequences are SGHRS and YFSETQ. The CDR3 is 14 amino acids. Treatment noted: approximately 10-day PBMC culture with coronavirus spike peptide pools or control peptides (ViraFEST assay). Antigen-specific T cell expansion with peptide pools preceded TCR sequencing in the ViraFEST approach. It was on days 3 and 7 that half the medium was replaced with fresh IL-2 medium.

The V gene is TRBV5-1, the J gene TRBJ2-5, with D hard to call. Sequenced material: CD4+ T cells from blood, cultured in vitro. The source of this sequence is a human donor who had recovered from COVID-19. The CDR3 region is CASSFPDLQETQYF. DNA of the CDR3: TGCGCCAGCAGCTTCCCCGACCTCCAAGAGACCCAGTACTTC.